Detailed here is one T cell receptor beta chain. Its antigen target is currently unknown. No base-level quality is on record; no much larger clone is a single base apart. Collaborating institutions collected whole blood in K2EDTA tubes following their own protocols. For TCRbeta analysis, collaborators shipped samples as frozen whole blood, isolated PBMCs, or DNA extracted from either of those sample types. The data originate from a study of blood T cell repertoires in COVID-19 (TCRdb year 2020). Broadly, across the study: Samples covering the acute and convalescent phases of COVID-19 were provided by collaborators in the United States, Italy and Spain. Subjects who had been exposed to COVID-19, were actively infected with it, or had recovered from it provided the deeply sampled blood TCRbeta repertoires that made up the dataset. Samples were obtained from the ongoing ImmuneRACE study (first 160 participants) and from approximately 1,200 subjects provided by 6 global collaborators. The material from the prospective study consisted of cDNA or gDNA derived from T cells, B-cell-depleted T cells, or PBMCs. The repertoires were released in a freely available public database meant as a resource for research on the immune response to SARS-CoV-2. A de-identified subject ID, COVID-19 status, age in years and sex were almost always included in the sample metadata. HLA class I and class II types, where available, came from metadata supplied by the sample provider rather than from assay-based typing. Study-wide conclusions, independent of this receptor: The amount of clinical and demographic metadata varied by source and participant and was provided uncurated.

CDR1 and CDR2, per the germline V gene, are SGDLS and YYNGEE. CDR3 length: 15 amino acids, cysteine to phenylalanine. The only DNA kept is the CDR3, 45 bases in frame from the first base. Trimming accounts for 3 bases at V and 3 bases at J, while the number of junction bases matched to no gene is 6. The immunoSEQ Assay, a bias-controlled multiplex PCR, was used to amplify TCRbeta CDR3 regions from genomic DNA. The authors processed their data as follows. The number of nucleated cells in each sample was estimated from the amplification of reference gene primers within the assay. To quantify the absolute abundance of each unique TCRbeta CDR3 rearrangement, sequence reads were collapsed and filtered. For each sample, productive Simpson clonality was calculated as the square root of Simpson's diversity index across productive rearrangements. The table comes from immuneACCESS by way of TCRdb, which keeps in-frame sequences with V and J called. Part of the clones is missing from these tables; in studies checked, under half for an unresolved V gene and the rest for unknown reasons. That table gives V, J and clone size, and the DNA gave D and trimming. The sample includes fewer than 100,000 clones, with around 86% observed a single time. Jointly, the top ten make up 4.5% to 5.5% of the sample.

The sequenced material came from peripheral blood. The chain couples TRBV9 to TRBJ2-3; 8 nucleotides in the junction match TRBD2. The source is an elderly woman with acute or convalescent COVID-19. The DNA sequence is TGTGCCAGCAGCGCCACCGGGACTAGGACAGATACGCAGTATTTT. Its amino acids are CASSATGTRTDTQYF.